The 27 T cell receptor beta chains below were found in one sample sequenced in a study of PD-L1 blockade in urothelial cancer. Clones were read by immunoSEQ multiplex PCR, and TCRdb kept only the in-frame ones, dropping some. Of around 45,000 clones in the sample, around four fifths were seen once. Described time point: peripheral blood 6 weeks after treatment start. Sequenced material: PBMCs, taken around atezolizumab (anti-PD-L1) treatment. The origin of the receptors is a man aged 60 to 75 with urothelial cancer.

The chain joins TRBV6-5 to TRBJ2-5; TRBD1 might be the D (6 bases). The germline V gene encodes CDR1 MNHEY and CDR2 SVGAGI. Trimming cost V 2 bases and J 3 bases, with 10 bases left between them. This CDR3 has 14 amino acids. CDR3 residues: CASSYGNREETQYF. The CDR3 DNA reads TGTGCCAGCAGTTACGGGAACAGGGAAGAGACCCAGTACTTC.

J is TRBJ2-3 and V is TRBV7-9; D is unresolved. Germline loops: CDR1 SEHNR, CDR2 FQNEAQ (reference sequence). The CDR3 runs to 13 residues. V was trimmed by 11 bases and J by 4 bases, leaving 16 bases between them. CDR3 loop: CAWSPFAADTQYF. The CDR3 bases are TGTGCCTGGTCCCCATTCGCGGCAGATACGCAGTATTTT.

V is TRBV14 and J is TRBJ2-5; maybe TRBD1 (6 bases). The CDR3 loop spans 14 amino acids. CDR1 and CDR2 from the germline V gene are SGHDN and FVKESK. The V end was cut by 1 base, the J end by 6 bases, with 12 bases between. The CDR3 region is CASSQGGGMKTQYF. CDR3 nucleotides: TGTGCCAGCAGCCAAGGAGGGGGTATGAAGACCCAGTACTTC.

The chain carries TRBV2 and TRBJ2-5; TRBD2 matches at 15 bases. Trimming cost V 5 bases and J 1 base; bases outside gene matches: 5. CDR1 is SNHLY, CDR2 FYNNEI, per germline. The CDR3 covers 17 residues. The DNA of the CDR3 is TGTGCCAGCAGTTTTGGACTAGCGGGGGGGTTCCAAGAGACCCAGTACTTC. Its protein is CASSFGLAGGFQETQYF.

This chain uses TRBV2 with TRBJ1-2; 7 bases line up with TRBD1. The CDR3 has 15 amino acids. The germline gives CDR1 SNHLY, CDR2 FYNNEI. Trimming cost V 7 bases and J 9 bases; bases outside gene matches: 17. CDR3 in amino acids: CASTTSRGNYRSYTF. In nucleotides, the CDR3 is TGTGCCAGCACCACATCCAGGGGGAACTATCGGAGCTACACCTTC.

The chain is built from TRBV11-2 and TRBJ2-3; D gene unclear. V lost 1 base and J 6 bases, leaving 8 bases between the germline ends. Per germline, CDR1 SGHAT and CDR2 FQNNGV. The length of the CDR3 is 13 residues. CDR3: CASSLVERDTQYF. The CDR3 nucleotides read TGTGCCAGCAGCTTAGTCGAGAGGGATACGCAGTATTTT. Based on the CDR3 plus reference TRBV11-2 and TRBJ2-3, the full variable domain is EAGVAQSPRYKIIEKRQSVAFWCNPISGHATLYWYQQILGQGPKLLIQFQNNGVVDDSQLPKDRFSAERLKGVDSTLKIQPAKLEDSAVYLCASSLVERDTQYFGPGTRLTVL.

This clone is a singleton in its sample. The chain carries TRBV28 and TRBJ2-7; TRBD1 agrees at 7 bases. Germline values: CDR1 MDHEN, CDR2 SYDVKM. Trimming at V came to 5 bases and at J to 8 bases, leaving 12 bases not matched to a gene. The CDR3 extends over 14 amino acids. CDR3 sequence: CASSTRRQGAQQYF. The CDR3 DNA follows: TGTGCCAGCAGTACACGTCGACAGGGAGCCCAGCAGTACTTC.

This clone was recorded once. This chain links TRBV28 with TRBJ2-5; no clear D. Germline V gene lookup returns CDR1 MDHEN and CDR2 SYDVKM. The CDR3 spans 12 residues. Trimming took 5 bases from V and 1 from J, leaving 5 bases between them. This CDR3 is CASSPFQETQYF. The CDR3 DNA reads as TGTGCCAGCAGTCCGTTCCAAGAGACCCAGTACTTC.

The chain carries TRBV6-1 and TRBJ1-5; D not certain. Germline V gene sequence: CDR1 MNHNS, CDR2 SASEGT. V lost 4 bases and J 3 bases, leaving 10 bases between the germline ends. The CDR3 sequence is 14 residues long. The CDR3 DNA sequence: TGTGCCAGCAGTGCCTACTATACCAATCAGCCCCAGCATTTT. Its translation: CASSAYYTNQPQHF.

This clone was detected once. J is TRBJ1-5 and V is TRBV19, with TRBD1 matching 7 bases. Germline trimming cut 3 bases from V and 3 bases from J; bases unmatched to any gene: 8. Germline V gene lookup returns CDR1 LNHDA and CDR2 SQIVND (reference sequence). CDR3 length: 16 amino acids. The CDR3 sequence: CASSIPPGGYNQPQHF. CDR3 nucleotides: TGTGCCAGTAGTATCCCCCCAGGGGGTTACAATCAGCCCCAGCATTTT.

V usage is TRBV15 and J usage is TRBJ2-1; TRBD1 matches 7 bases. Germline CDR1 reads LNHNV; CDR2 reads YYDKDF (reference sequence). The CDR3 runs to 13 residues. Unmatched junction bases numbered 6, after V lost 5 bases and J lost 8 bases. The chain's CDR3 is CATSGTASDEQFF. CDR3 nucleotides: TGTGCCACCAGCGGGACAGCTTCGGATGAGCAGTTCTTC.

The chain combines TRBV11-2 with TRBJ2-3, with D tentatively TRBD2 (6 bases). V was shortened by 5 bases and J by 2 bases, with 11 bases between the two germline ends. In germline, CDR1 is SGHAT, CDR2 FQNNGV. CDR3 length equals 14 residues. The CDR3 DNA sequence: TGTGCCAGCAGCATTCGGGGGTACACAGATACGCAGTATTTT. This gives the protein CASSIRGYTDTQYF. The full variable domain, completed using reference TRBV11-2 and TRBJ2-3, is EAGVAQSPRYKIIEKRQSVAFWCNPISGHATLYWYQQILGQGPKLLIQFQNNGVVDDSQLPKDRFSAERLKGVDSTLKIQPAKLEDSAVYLCASSIRGYTDTQYFGPGTRLTVL.

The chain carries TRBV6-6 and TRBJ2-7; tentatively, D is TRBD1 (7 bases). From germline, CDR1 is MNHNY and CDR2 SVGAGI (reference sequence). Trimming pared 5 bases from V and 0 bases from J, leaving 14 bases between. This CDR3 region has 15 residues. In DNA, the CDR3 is TGTGCCAGCAGTGGCGGGACAGTAGCCTCCTACGAGCAGTACTTC. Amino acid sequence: CASSGGTVASYEQYF.

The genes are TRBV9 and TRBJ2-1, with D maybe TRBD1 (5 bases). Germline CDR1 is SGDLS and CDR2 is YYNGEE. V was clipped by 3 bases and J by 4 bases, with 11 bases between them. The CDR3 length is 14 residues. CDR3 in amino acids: CASSEGLGYNEQFF. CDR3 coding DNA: TGTGCCAGCAGCGAGGGGCTGGGGTACAATGAGCAGTTCTTC.

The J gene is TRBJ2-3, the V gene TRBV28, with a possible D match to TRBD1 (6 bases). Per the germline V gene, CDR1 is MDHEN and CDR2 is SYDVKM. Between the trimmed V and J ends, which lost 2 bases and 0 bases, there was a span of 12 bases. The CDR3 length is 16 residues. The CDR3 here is CASSLRQAPSTDTQYF. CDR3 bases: TGTGCCAGCAGTTTACGACAGGCTCCTAGCACAGATACGCAGTATTTT.

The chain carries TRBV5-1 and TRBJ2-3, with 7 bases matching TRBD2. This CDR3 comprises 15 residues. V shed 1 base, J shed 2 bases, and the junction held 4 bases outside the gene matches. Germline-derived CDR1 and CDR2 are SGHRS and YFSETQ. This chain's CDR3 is CASSLRRGTTDTQYF. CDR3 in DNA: TGCGCCAGCAGCTTGAGGCGGGGGACCACAGATACGCAGTATTTT.

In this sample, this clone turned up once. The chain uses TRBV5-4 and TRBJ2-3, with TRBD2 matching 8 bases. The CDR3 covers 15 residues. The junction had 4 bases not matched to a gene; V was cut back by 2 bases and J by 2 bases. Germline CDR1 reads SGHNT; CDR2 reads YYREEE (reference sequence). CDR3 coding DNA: TGTGCCAGCAGCTTCCCAGCGGGGGACACAGATACGCAGTATTTT. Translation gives CASSFPAGDTDTQYF.

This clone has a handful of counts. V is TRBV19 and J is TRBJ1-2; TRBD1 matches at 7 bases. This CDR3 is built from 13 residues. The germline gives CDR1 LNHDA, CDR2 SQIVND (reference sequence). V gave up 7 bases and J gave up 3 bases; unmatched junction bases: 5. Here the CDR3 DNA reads TGTGCCAGTACCTCTGACAGGGACTATGGCTACACCTTC. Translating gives CASTSDRDYGYTF.

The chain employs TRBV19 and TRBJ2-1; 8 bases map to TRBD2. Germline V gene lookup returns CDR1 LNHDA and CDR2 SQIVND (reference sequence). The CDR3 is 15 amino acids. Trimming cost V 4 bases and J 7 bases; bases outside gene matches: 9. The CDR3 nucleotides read TGTGCCAGTAGTACCCTAGCGGGCCGCTGGAATGAGCAGTTCTTC. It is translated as CASSTLAGRWNEQFF.

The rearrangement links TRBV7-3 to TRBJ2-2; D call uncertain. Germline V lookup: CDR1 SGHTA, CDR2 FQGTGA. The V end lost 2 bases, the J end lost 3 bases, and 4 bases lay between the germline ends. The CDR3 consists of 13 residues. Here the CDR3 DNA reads TGTGCCAGCAGCTTACGGGACACCGGGGAGCTGTTTTTT. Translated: CASSLRDTGELFF.

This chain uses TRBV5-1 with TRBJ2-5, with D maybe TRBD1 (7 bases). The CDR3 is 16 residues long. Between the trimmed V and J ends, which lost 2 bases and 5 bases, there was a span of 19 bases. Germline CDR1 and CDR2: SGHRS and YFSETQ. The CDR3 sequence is CASSLGGGDTRETQYF. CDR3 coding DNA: TGCGCCAGCAGCTTAGGGGGCGGGGACACTCGGGAGACCCAGTACTTC.

The CDR3 nucleotides are TGTGCCTGGAGGGCGGACAGGCAGGTTTCACCCCTCCACTTT. Its protein is CAWRADRQVSPLHF. The V gene is TRBV30, the J gene TRBJ1-6; 7 nucleotides match TRBD1. V was pared by 3 bases and J by 9 bases, with 8 bases of the junction left unmatched. From germline, CDR1 is GTSNPN and CDR2 SVGIG (reference sequence). This CDR3 contains 14 residues.

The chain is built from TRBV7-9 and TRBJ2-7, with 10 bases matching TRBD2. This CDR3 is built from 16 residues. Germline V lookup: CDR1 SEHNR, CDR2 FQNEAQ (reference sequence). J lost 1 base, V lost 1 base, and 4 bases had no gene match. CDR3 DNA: TGTGCCAGCAGCTTAGTAGCGGGGGGCCATTCCTACGAGCAGTACTTC. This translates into CASSLVAGGHSYEQYF.

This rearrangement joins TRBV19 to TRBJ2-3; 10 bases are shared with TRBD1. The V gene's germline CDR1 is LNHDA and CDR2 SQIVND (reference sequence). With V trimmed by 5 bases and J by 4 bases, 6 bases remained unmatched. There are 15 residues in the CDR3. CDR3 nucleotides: TGTGCCAGTAGTGGGACAGGGGTGGAGGCAGATACGCAGTATTTT. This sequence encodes CASSGTGVEADTQYF.

The CDR3, as DNA: TGTGCCAGTAGTATAGGACAAGGGGCGGCAGATACGCAGTATTTT. It specifies CASSIGQGAADTQYF. The V gene is TRBV19, the J gene TRBJ2-3; weak D call: TRBD1 (5 bases). Trimming pared 1 base from V and 4 bases from J, leaving 12 bases between. Germline CDR1 reads LNHDA; CDR2 reads SQIVND (reference sequence). This CDR3 region has 15 residues.

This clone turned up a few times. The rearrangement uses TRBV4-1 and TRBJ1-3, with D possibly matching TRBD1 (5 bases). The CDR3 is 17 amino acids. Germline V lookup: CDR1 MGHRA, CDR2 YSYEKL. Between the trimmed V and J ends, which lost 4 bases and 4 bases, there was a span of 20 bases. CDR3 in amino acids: CASSRGGVVLGGNTIYF. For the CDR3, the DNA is TGCGCCAGCAGCCGGGGGGGGGTAGTCCTAGGAGGAAACACCATATATTTT.

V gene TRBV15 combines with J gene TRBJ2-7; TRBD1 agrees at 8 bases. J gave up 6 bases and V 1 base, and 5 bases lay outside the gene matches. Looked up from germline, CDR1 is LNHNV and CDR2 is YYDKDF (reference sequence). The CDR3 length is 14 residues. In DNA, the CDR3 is TGTGCCACCAGCAGAGGTAGAACAGGGGGCGAGCAGTACTTC. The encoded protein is CATSRGRTGGEQYF.